A selection of T cell receptor beta chains follows, all from one sample in a study of blood T cell repertoires in COVID-19. Libraries were prepared by immunoSEQ multiplex PCR; TCRdb keeps only in-frame clonotypes and omits some of them. The table records roughly 30,000 clones, approximately 88% of them present only once. Sample: peripheral blood. Source of these receptors: a human donor in a cohort sampled during active COVID-19. The CDR3 runs from the conserved cysteine through the conserved F or W.

v_call,cdr3_aa
TRBV2,CASSAISGPNQPQHF
TRBV6-5,CASSYGQEFRSYEQYF
TRBV15,CATARTGDTGELFF
TRBV7-3,CASSLTPGQEFSGANVLTF
TRBV7-9,CASSLVGRENTEAFF
TRBV2,CASSTSATDTQYF
TRBV9,CASSVTQGATNEKLFF
TRBV2,CASSVGQHGYTF
TRBV18,CASSLGGSDTDTQYF
TRBV5-1,CASSSTRQGDYEQYF
TRBV27,CASSDVGALTDTQYF
TRBV2,CASKRGQGVAYNEQFF
TRBV19,CATKQGSYEQYF
TRBV5-4,CASSFRGPVYGYTF
TRBV11-2,CASSLGSGNSYEQYF
TRBV4-1,CASTVEPGWNEQFF
TRBV10-1,CASSELADTQYF
TRBV11-2,CASSFPNQETQYF
TRBV5-5,CASSLVIAGGSANTGELFF